These T cell receptor beta chains were read from a single sample in a study of blood T cell repertoires in COVID-19. The protocol was immunoSEQ multiplex PCR, while the TCRdb copy is restricted to in-frame clones and leaves out a portion. This table holds tens of thousands of clones, around nine tenths found once. Input material: peripheral blood. All receptors come from a man aged 40-49 years with COVID-19, enrolled during active disease. Both conserved end residues are part of each CDR3. The D gene is left open where the match is weak. Where a row states a size, it is once, few, many or the class of an expanded clone; other rows omit it.

>-|TRBV30|-|TRBJ2-3
CAWKRTSTDTQYF
TGTGCCTGGAAAAGGACTAGCACAGATACGCAGTATTTT
>-|TRBV5-1|TRBD2|TRBJ2-3
CASSLAGRGADTQYF
TGCGCCAGCAGCTTGGCCGGACGGGGGGCAGATACGCAGTATTTT
>-|TRBV11-2|TRBD2|TRBJ2-3
CASSHRSRGTRKNTDTQYF
TGTGCCAGCAGCCACCGCAGTCGGGGGACTAGGAAAAACACAGATACGCAGTATTTT
>once|TRBV7-3|TRBD2|TRBJ2-5
CASGGVVREETQYF
TGTGCCAGCGGGGGGGTAGTGAGGGAGGAGACCCAGTACTTC
>-|TRBV6-5|-|TRBJ1-5
CASDGGYTYNQPQHF
TGTGCCAGCGATGGGGGGTACACATACAATCAGCCCCAGCATTTT
>-|TRBV3-1/TRBV3-2|TRBD1|TRBJ2-7
CASSPGQGSKEQYF
TGTGCCAGCAGCCCGGGACAGGGGAGCAAGGAGCAGTACTTC
>-|TRBV6-2/TRBV6-3|TRBD2|TRBJ2-5
CASSSTGLAAETQYF
TGTGCCAGCAGTTCCACGGGACTAGCCGCCGAGACCCAGTACTTC
>-|TRBV2|-|TRBJ2-3
CASSGTGYTQYF
TGTGCCAGCAGTGGCACGGGGTATACGCAGTATTTT
>-|TRBV11-2|TRBD2|TRBJ2-5
CASSRGEGLLYQETQYF
TGTGCCAGCAGCCGGGGGGAGGGGCTCTTGTACCAAGAGACCCAGTACTTC
>once|TRBV3-1/TRBV3-2|-|TRBJ2-2
CASKLGTSTGELFF
TGTGCCAGCAAGCTGGGGACTTCCACCGGGGAGCTGTTTTTT
>-|TRBV5-1|TRBD1|TRBJ2-7
CASSLRQGFYEQYF
TGCGCCAGCAGCCTCCGACAGGGGTTCTACGAGCAGTACTTC
>-|TRBV6-5|TRBD2|TRBJ2-7
CASSWKRRGDYEQYF
TGTGCCAGCAGTTGGAAAAGGCGGGGGGACTACGAGCAGTACTTC